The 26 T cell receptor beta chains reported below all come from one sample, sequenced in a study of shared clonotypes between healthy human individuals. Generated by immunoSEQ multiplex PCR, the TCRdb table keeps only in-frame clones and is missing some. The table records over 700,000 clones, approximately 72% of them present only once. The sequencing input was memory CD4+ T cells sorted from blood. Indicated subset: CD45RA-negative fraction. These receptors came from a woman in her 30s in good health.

The CDR3 loop is CASSIVNEQFF. CDR3 nucleotide sequence: TGTGCCAGTAGTATAGTCAATGAGCAGTTCTTC. V and J are TRBV19 and TRBJ2-1; D is unclear. The CDR3 length is 11 residues. The V and J ends lost 1 base and 6 bases respectively, with 1 base between them. In germline, CDR1 is LNHDA, CDR2 SQIVND (reference sequence).

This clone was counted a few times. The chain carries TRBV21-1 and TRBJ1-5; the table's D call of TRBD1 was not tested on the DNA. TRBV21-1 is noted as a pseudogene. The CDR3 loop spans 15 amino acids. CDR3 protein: CASSKRDRVNQPQHF. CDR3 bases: TGTGCCAGCAGCAAGAGGGACAGGGTAAATCAGCCCCAGCATTTT.

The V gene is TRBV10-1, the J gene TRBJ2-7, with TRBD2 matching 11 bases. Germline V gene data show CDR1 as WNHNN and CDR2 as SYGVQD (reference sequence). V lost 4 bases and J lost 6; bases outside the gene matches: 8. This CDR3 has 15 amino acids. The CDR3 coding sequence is TGCGCCAGCAGTGGTCGACTAGCGGGAAGTGGCGAGCAGTACTTC. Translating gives CASSGRLAGSGEQYF.

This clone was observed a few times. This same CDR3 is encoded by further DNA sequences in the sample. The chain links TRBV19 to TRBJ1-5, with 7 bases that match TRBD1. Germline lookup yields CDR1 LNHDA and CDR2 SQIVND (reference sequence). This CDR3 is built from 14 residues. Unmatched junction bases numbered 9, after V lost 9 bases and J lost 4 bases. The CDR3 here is CASGGQGGNQPQHF. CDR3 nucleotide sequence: TGTGCCAGCGGTGGTCAGGGGGGTAATCAGCCCCAGCATTTT.

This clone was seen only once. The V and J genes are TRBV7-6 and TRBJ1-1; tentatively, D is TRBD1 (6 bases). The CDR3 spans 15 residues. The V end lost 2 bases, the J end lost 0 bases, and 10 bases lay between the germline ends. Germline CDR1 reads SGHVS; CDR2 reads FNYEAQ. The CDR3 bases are TGTGCCAGCAGCTTAACCGGACAGATGAACACTGAAGCTTTCTTT. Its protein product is CASSLTGQMNTEAFF.

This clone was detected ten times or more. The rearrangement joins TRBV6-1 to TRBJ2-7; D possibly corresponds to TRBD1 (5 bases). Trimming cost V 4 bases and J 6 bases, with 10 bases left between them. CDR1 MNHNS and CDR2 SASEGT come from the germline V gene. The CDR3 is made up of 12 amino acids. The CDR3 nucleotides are TGTGCCAGCAGTGCCGCAGGGATCGAGCAGTACTTC. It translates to CASSAAGIEQYF.

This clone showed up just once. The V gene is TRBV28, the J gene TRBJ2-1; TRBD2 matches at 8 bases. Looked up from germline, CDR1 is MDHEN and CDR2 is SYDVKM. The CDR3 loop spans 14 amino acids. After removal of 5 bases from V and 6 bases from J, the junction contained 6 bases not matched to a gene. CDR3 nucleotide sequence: TGTGCCAGCAGTATAGCGGGGCGGGTCAATGAGCAGTTCTTC. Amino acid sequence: CASSIAGRVNEQFF.

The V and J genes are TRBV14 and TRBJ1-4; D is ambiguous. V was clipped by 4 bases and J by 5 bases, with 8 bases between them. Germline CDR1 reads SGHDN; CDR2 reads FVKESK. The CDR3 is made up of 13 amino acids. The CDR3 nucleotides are TGTGCCAGCAGCCGGGCCATAAATGAAAAACTGTTTTTT. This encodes CASSRAINEKLFF.

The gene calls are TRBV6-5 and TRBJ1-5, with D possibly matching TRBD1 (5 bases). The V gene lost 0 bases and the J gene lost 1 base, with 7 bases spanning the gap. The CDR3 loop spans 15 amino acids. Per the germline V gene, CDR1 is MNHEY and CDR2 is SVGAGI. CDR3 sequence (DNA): TGTGCCAGCAGTTACTCACACAGGAGCAATCAGCCCCAGCATTTT. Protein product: CASSYSHRSNQPQHF.

The CDR3 here is CSVEGFSGSVDEQFF. The CDR3 DNA sequence: TGCAGCGTTGAAGGATTTAGCGGGAGTGTCGATGAGCAGTTCTTC. The rearrangement joins TRBV29-1 to TRBJ2-1; the match to TRBD2 covers 9 bases. Trimming took 1 base from V and 8 from J; bases not matched to a gene: 9. Germline CDR1 SQVTM, CDR2 ANQGSEA. The CDR3 extends over 15 amino acids.

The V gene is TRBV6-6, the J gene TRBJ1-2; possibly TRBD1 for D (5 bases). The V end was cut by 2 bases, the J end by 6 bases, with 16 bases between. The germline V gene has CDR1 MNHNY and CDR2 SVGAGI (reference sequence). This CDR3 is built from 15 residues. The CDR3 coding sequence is TGTGCCAGCAGTTACAGGGGACTGCCTGGAGATGGCTACACCTTC. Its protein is CASSYRGLPGDGYTF.

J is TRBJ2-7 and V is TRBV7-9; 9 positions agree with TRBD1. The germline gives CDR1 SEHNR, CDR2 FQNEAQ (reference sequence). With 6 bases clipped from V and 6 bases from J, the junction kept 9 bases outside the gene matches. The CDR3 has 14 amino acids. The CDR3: CASSHQGQGFEQYF. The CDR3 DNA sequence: TGTGCCAGCAGTCACCAGGGACAGGGTTTCGAGCAGTACTTC. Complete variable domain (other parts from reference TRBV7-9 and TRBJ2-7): DTGVSQNPRHKITKRGQNVTFRCDPISEHNRLYWYRQTLGQGPEFLTYFQNEAQLEKSRLLSDRFSAERPKGSFSTLEIQRTEQGDSAMYLCASSHQGQGFEQYFGPGTRLTVT.

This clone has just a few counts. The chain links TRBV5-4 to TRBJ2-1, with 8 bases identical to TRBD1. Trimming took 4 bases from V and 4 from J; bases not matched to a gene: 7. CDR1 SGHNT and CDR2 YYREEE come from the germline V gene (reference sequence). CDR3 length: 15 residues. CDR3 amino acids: CASSGPRDRYNEQFF. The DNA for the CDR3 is TGTGCCAGCAGCGGACCTCGGGACAGGTACAATGAGCAGTTCTTC.

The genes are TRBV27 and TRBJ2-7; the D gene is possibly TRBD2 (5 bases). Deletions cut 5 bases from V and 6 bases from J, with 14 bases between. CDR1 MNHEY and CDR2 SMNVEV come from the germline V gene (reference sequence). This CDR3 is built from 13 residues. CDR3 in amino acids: CASSVGSLGEQYF. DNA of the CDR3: TGTGCCAGCAGTGTAGGGAGTTTAGGCGAGCAGTACTTC.

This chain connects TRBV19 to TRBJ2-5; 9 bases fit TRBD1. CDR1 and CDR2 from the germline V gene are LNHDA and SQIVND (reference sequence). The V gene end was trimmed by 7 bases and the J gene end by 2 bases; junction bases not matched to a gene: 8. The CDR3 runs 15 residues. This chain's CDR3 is CASNPGTGFQETQYF. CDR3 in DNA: TGTGCCAGTAACCCCGGGACAGGGTTTCAAGAGACCCAGTACTTC.

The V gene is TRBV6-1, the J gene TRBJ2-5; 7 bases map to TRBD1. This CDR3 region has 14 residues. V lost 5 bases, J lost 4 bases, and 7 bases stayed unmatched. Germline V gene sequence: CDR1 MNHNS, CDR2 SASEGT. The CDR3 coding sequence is TGTGCCAGCAGTACCGTAACAGGGGTAGAGACCCAGTACTTC. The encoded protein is CASSTVTGVETQYF.

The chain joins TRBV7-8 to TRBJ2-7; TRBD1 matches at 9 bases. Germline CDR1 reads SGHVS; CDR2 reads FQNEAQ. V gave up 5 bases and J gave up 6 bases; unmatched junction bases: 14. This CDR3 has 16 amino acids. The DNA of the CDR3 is TGTGCCAGCAGCACCCCCGGGACAGGGAATGTTTTCGAGCAGTACTTC. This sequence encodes CASSTPGTGNVFEQYF.

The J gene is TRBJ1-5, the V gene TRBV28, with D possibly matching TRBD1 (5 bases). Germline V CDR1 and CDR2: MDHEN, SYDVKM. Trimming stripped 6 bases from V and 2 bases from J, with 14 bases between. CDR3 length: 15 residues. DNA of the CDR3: TGTGCCAGCAGCGCAGCCTTGGGGCGCAATCAGCCCCAGCATTTT. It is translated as CASSAALGRNQPQHF.

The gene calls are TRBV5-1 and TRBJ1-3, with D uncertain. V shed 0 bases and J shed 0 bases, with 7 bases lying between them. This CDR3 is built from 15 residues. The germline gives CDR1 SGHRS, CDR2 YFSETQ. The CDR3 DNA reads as TGCGCCAGCAGCTTGGGAGCCGGCTCTGGAAACACCATATATTTT. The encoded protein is CASSLGAGSGNTIYF.

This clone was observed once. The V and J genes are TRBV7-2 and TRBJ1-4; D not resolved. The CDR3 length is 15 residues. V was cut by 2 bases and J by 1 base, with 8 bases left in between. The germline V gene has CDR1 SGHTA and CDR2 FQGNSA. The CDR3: CASSLLGVTNEKLFF. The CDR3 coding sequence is TGTGCCAGCAGCTTACTTGGGGTAACTAATGAAAAACTGTTTTTT.

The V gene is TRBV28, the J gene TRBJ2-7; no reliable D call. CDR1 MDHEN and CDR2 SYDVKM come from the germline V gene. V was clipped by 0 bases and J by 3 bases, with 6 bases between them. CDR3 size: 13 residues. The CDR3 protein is CASSLWQNYEQYF. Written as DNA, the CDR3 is TGTGCCAGCAGTTTATGGCAGAACTACGAGCAGTACTTC.

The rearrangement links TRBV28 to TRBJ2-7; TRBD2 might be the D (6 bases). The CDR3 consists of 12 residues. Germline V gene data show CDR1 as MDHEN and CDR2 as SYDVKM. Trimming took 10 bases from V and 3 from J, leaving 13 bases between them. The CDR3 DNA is TGTGCCACCCGGGTCGGGGGCTACGAGCAGTACTTC. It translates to CATRVGGYEQYF.

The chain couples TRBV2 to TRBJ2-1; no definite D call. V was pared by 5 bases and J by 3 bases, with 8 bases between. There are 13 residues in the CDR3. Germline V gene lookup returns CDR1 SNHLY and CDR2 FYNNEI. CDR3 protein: CASSKNSYNEQFF. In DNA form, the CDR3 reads TGTGCCAGCAGTAAAAACAGCTACAATGAGCAGTTCTTC.

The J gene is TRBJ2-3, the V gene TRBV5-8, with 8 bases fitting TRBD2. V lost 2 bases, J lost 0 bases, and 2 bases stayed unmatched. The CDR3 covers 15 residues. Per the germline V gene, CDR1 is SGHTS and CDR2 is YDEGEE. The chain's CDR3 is CASSFERGSTDTQYF. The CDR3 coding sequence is TGTGCCAGCAGCTTTGAGCGGGGGAGCACAGATACGCAGTATTTT.

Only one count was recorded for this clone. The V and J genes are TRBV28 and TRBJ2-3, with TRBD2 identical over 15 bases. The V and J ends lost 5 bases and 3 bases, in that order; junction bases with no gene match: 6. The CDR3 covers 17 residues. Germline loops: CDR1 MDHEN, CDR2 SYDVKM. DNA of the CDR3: TGTGCCAGCAGTCTGCGGACTAGCGGGAGGGCGACAGATACGCAGTATTTT. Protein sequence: CASSLRTSGRATDTQYF.

CDR3 coding DNA: TGTGCCAGCAACCCGAGACTAGCGGGAGTGGGTGAGCAGTTCTTC. Amino acid sequence: CASNPRLAGVGEQFF. This chain uses TRBV27 with TRBJ2-1, with 12 bases fitting TRBD2. Germline lookup yields CDR1 MNHEY and CDR2 SMNVEV (reference sequence). Unmatched junction bases numbered 10, after V lost 7 bases and J lost 9 bases. The CDR3 is made up of 15 amino acids.